These 12 T cell receptor beta chains originate from one sample sequenced in a study of identical twins (dated by TCRdb to 2016 to 2017). The library was prepared using 5' RACE. The data were produced on an Illumina HiSeq 2000. TCRdb's own reprocessing of the public reads used fastp at Q25 and MiXCR and kept productive beta chains. Every distinct CDR3 protein forms one entry, paired with its most common genes and DNA. The sample yields roughly 720,000 distinct CDR3 sequences; about 18% were counted once. The top ten constitute about an eighth of the sample. These data are also associated with another study on T cells expressing NK-cell markers.

Input material: PBMCs. The receptor source for this set is a woman between 18 and 29 years old in good health.

The CDR3 nucleotides read TGCAGCGTCCAAGGGGCAGCCGCCAGCACAGATACGCAGTATTTT. Protein: CSVQGAAASTDTQYF. The chain employs TRBV29-1 and TRBJ2-3, with a possible D match to TRBD1 (5 bases). The germline V gene encodes CDR1 SQVTM and CDR2 ANQGSEA. The CDR3 sequence is 15 residues long. V was clipped by 6 bases and J by 0 bases, with 16 bases between them.

A few counts support this clonotype. V usage is TRBV20-1 and J usage is TRBJ1-1; D unresolved. The CDR3 contains 13 residues. Trimming stripped 2 bases from V and 3 bases from J, with 10 bases between. Per the germline V gene, CDR1 is DFQATT and CDR2 is SNEGSKA (reference sequence). The CDR3 protein is CSARNSFYTEAFF. CDR3 sequence (DNA): TGCAGTGCTAGAAATTCCTTTTACACTGAAGCTTTCTTT.

The V and J genes are TRBV15 and TRBJ2-1; the D is unclear. CDR3 length equals 13 residues. Trimming cost V 2 bases and J 10 bases, with 12 bases left between them. Germline V lookup: CDR1 LNHNV, CDR2 YYDKDF (reference sequence). This chain's CDR3 is CATSRSRLEEQFF. The DNA of the CDR3 is TGTGCCACCAGCAGATCCCGGCTTGAAGAGCAGTTCTTC.

This chain links TRBV5-1 with TRBJ2-1; no definite D call. The germline gives CDR1 SGHRS, CDR2 YFSETQ. Trimming pared 2 bases from V and 5 bases from J, leaving 5 bases between. This CDR3 contains 12 residues. The CDR3: CASSFLNNEQFF. The DNA of the CDR3 is TGCGCCAGCAGCTTCTTAAACAATGAGCAGTTCTTC.

This clonotype was detected a few times. The chain joins TRBV7-3 to TRBJ2-3; TRBD2 might be the D (6 bases). Germline-derived CDR1 and CDR2 are SGHTA and FQGTGA. The CDR3 length is 15 residues. V dropped 2 bases and J dropped 4 bases, with 13 bases sitting between them. The CDR3 loop is CASSLGTSSPDTQYF. The CDR3 DNA follows: TGTGCCAGCAGCTTAGGTACTAGCAGCCCAGATACGCAGTATTTT. Full variable domain (rest looked up from reference TRBV7-3 and TRBJ2-3): GAGVSQTPSNKVTEKGKYVELRCDPISGHTALYWYRQSLGQGPEFLIYFQGTGAADDSGLPNDRFFAVRPEGSVSTLKIQRTERGDSAVYLCASSLGTSSPDTQYFGPGTRLTVL.

This chain links TRBV20-1 with TRBJ2-3; 10 bases fit TRBD2. CDR3 length: 18 residues. J gave up 5 bases and V 6 bases, and 20 bases lay outside the gene matches. Looked up from germline, CDR1 is DFQATT and CDR2 is SNEGSKA (reference sequence). The CDR3 DNA reads as TGCAGTGCCGCTTCTAGCGGGGGCAACCCGCACAAGGGAGATACGCAGTATTTT. Translating gives CSAASSGGNPHKGDTQYF.

This CDR3 reads CASSHEAAGTGRDEQFF. CDR3 DNA: TGTGCCAGCAGCCACGAGGCGGCCGGGACAGGGAGGGATGAGCAGTTCTTC. The genes are TRBV6-2 or TRBV6-3 and TRBJ2-1; 9 bases agree with TRBD1. V was pared by 6 bases and J by 8 bases, with 17 bases of the junction left unmatched. Germline V lookup: CDR1 MNHEY, CDR2 SVGEGT. The CDR3 length is 17 residues.

This clonotype occurred a few times. The gene calls are TRBV12-3 or TRBV12-4 and TRBJ2-1; D is unclear. This CDR3 spans 12 amino acids. The V and J ends lost 1 base and 10 bases respectively, with 8 bases between them. The CDR3 loop is CASSLGRTEQFF. The CDR3 DNA reads TGTGCCAGCAGTTTAGGGAGAACGGAGCAGTTCTTC.

This clonotype appeared a few times. The chain is built from TRBV20-1 and TRBJ2-7; TRBD2 matches 9 bases. Losses at the gene ends were 3 bases for V and 5 bases for J; bases not matched to a gene: 5. Germline V gene sequence: CDR1 DFQATT, CDR2 SNEGSKA (reference sequence). The CDR3 has 13 residues. CDR3: CSASPSGDHEQYF. Written as DNA, the CDR3 is TGCAGTGCTAGCCCTAGCGGGGACCACGAGCAGTACTTC.

This clonotype was picked up one time. The chain joins TRBV5-1 to TRBJ2-1; possibly TRBD1 or TRBD2 for D (5 bases each). Germline-derived CDR1 and CDR2 are SGHRS and YFSETQ. CDR3 length equals 16 residues. The V end lost 2 bases, the J end lost 0 bases, and 12 bases lay between the germline ends. As DNA, the CDR3 is TGCGCCAGCAGCTTAGACGGGGCAGCCTCCTACAATGAGCAGTTCTTC. Translated: CASSLDGAASYNEQFF. Looking up the rest from reference TRBV5-1 and TRBJ2-1 gives the full variable domain: KAGVTQTPRYLIKTRGQQVTLSCSPISGHRSVSWYQQTPGQGLQFLFEYFSETQRNKGNFPGRFSGRQFSNSRSEMNVSTLELGDSALYLCASSLDGAASYNEQFFGPGTRLTVL.

This clonotype occurred many times. This chain joins TRBV6-1 and TRBJ1-1, with TRBD1 matching 9 bases. Germline V gene sequence: CDR1 MNHNS, CDR2 SASEGT. After removal of 4 bases from V and 0 bases from J, the junction contained 3 bases not matched to a gene. The CDR3 contains 15 residues. For the CDR3, the DNA is TGTGCCAGCAGTGGGACAGGGGTCCTGAACACTGAAGCTTTCTTT. Its protein product is CASSGTGVLNTEAFF.

V gene TRBV7-2 combines with J gene TRBJ2-7, with 12 positions matching TRBD2. Trimming cost V 2 bases and J 0 bases; bases outside gene matches: 2. The V gene's germline CDR1 is SGHTA and CDR2 FQGNSA. This CDR3 spans 16 amino acids. The CDR3 reads CASSLLAGGNSYEQYF. CDR3 sequence (DNA): TGTGCCAGCAGCTTACTAGCGGGAGGGAACTCCTACGAGCAGTACTTC.